This is a list of T cell receptor beta chains from one sample in a study of blood T cell repertoires in COVID-19. Method: immunoSEQ multiplex PCR; TCRdb's copy keeps in-frame clones and lacks some. This sample has 40,000 to 55,000 clones; about 80% occur once, and the top ten carry over 15%. Sequencing was performed on peripheral blood. The receptors here all came from a man in his 70s with acute or convalescent COVID-19. Both conserved end residues are part of each CDR3. A D gene is named only where the DNA matches it firmly. Expanded clones are given a class, and other clones once, few, many or no size at all.

j_gene	d_gene	abundance	v_gene	CDR3nt	CDR3aa
TRBJ2-3	TRBD2	once	TRBV4-2	TGTGCCAGCAGCCCCACTAGCGGGGGGAACACAGATACGCAGTATTTT	CASSPTSGGNTDTQYF
TRBJ2-7	-	few	TRBV2	TGTGCCAGCAGTGGGGGCAGTAATTCCTACGAGCAGTACTTC	CASSGGSNSYEQYF
TRBJ1-3	-	-	TRBV9	TGTGCCAGCAGCGTAGACAGGTTCTCTGGAAACACCATATATTTT	CASSVDRFSGNTIYF
TRBJ1-6	TRBD1	once	TRBV18	TGTGCCAGCTCTAGGGACAGGGATAATTCACCCCTCCACTTT	CASSRDRDNSPLHF
TRBJ2-3	TRBD1	-	TRBV27	TGTGCCAGCAGCCGACTCCAGGGGGCTAAGGGGGATACGCAGTATTTT	CASSRLQGAKGDTQYF
TRBJ1-2	TRBD1	-	TRBV28	TGTGCCAGCAGTTTCCCCCCGGGACAGCCCTATGGCTACACCTTC	CASSFPPGQPYGYTF
TRBJ1-2	TRBD1	-	TRBV5-1	TGCGCCAGCAGCTTGGAGGTGCGACAGGGCGGCTATGGCTACACCTTC	CASSLEVRQGGYGYTF
TRBJ1-3	-	-	TRBV12-3/TRBV12-4	TGTGCCAGCAGTCTCGAAGCCGGAAACACCATATATTTT	CASSLEAGNTIYF
TRBJ2-7	-	-	TRBV5-5	TGTGCCAGCAGCTCCCTGTTGGGCCCCTACGAGCAGTACTTC	CASSSLLGPYEQYF
TRBJ1-1	-	-	TRBV5-4	TGTGCCAGCAGCTCGGTACGGGGTAAAAATGAAGCTTTCTTT	CASSSVRGKNEAFF
TRBJ1-2	TRBD1	-	TRBV11-2	TGTGCCAGCAGCCCAGCAGGGGGCTATGGCTACACCTTC	CASSPAGGYGYTF
TRBJ2-5	TRBD2	-	TRBV4-3	TGCGCCAGCAGCCTCAGTAGCGGGGGGGCCGAAGAGACCCAGTACTTC	CASSLSSGGAEETQYF
TRBJ1-4	-	-	TRBV6-5	TGTGCCAGCAGTCTATTGAAGGAAAAACTGTTTTTT	CASSLLKEKLFF
TRBJ2-1	TRBD2	-	TRBV7-2	TGTGCCAGCAGCTCACTAGCGTACTACAATGAGCAGTTCTTC	CASSSLAYYNEQFF
TRBJ2-1	-	-	TRBV7-2	TGTGCCAGCAGCTTAGCGACAGGAGCAGGCAATGAGCAGTTCTTC	CASSLATGAGNEQFF
TRBJ2-3	-	-	TRBV6-5	TGTGCCAGCAGTTACTCGATAAGAGGGACAGATACGCAGTATTTT	CASSYSIRGTDTQYF
TRBJ2-1	TRBD2	-	TRBV5-4	TGTGCCAGCAGCCGAGAGGGACTAGCGGGGGGGGGTGAGCAGTTCTTC	CASSREGLAGGGEQFF
TRBJ1-1	-	-	TRBV29-1	TGCAGCGTTTGTAGGGCAGGGCCCAACACTGAAGCTTTCTTT	CSVCRAGPNTEAFF
TRBJ2-6	-	-	TRBV6-2/TRBV6-3	TGTGCCAGCAGTTTGGATCGCTATGCCTTCGGGTCTGGGGCCAACGTCCTGACTTTC	CASSLDRYAFGSGANVLTF
TRBJ2-1	-	-	TRBV19	TGTGCCAGTAGTATTGGGGCCTCCCCTTACAATGAGCAGTTCTTC	CASSIGASPYNEQFF
TRBJ1-4	TRBD1	-	TRBV5-1	TGCGCCAGCAGCTTCGGACAGGGGAGGGAAACTAATGAAAAACTGTTTTTT	CASSFGQGRETNEKLFF
TRBJ1-1	-	-	TRBV15	TGTGCCACCAGCGCTAAAAGACCCGGGCCTCAGGGTGAAGCTTTCTTT	CATSAKRPGPQGEAFF
TRBJ1-4	TRBD1	-	TRBV23-1	TGCGCCAGCAGACCCACCGCCCGGACAGGAAATGAAAAACTGTTTTTT	CASRPTARTGNEKLFF
TRBJ1-2	-	-	TRBV11-2	TGTGCCAGCAGCTTAGTCGGGGTGCCCACCTTC	CASSLVGVPTF
TRBJ1-5	TRBD1	-	TRBV6-2/TRBV6-3	TGTGCCAGCAGCGGGACAGGGGGACGGCAGCCCCAGCATTTT	CASSGTGGRQPQHF
TRBJ1-2	TRBD1	-	TRBV7-9	TGTGCCAGCAGCTCAGCAGGGACAGGGCTTAACTATGGCTACACCTTC	CASSSAGTGLNYGYTF
TRBJ2-2	-	-	TRBV30	TGTGCCGTACAGGGAAACACCGGGGAGCTGTTTTTT	CAVQGNTGELFF
TRBJ1-4	TRBD1	-	TRBV3-1/TRBV3-2	TGTGCCAGCAGCTGGGACAGGGGGGTAGGAAAACTGTTTTTT	CASSWDRGVGKLFF
TRBJ1-6	TRBD1	-	TRBV18	TGTGCCAGCTCACCTCGACAGGGGGCCGATTCACCCCTCCACTTT	CASSPRQGADSPLHF
TRBJ1-5	-	-	TRBV24-1	TGTGCCACCAGTGATTTGCACCAGGTGAGCAATCAGCCCCAGCATTTT	CATSDLHQVSNQPQHF
TRBJ2-7	-	-	TRBV9	TGTGCCAGCAGCCCAGCCCCTACTAGCTCCTACGAGCAGTACTTC	CASSPAPTSSYEQYF
TRBJ2-2	-	-	TRBV19	TGTGCCAGTAGTATGGGAGGAGGGCGTACCGGGGAGCTGTTTTTT	CASSMGGGRTGELFF
TRBJ2-7	TRBD1	-	TRBV6-5	TGTGCCAGCAGTTACTCGAGGACAGGGGGGCACGAGCAGTACTTC	CASSYSRTGGHEQYF
TRBJ1-2	-	-	TRBV18	TGTGCCAGCTCGGAGCAGGGAGGGGTAGATGGCTACACCTTC	CASSEQGGVDGYTF
TRBJ2-5	TRBD1	-	TRBV19	TGTGCCAGTAGCCAATTAAAGACCGGGACAGGGAGAGAGACCCAGTACTTC	CASSQLKTGTGRETQYF
TRBJ1-6	-	-	TRBV5-1	TGCGCCAGCAGCTTGGGTCAGGGGCGGAATTCACCCCTCCACTTT	CASSLGQGRNSPLHF
TRBJ2-1	TRBD1	few	TRBV19	TGTGCCAGTGGGACAGGGCGCGGGAATGAGCAGTTCTTC	CASGTGRGNEQFF
TRBJ2-1	TRBD2	-	TRBV7-2	TGTGCCAGCAGCTTAACCCGGGGGGAGGTCAATGAGCAGTTCTTC	CASSLTRGEVNEQFF
TRBJ2-2	-	few	TRBV6-5	TGTGCCAGCAGTTGGGCAGGGAACACCGGGGAGCTGTTTTTT	CASSWAGNTGELFF
TRBJ1-5	-	-	TRBV10-3	TGTGCCATCAGTCCAACACAAAATCAGCCCCAGCATTTT	CAISPTQNQPQHF
TRBJ1-2	-	once	TRBV5-4	TGTGCCAGCAGCTTGGCCAATGGGGCTGACTATGGCTACACCTTC	CASSLANGADYGYTF
TRBJ1-1	-	few	TRBV9	TGTGCCAGCAGCGCCGAAGGGGGGGGCGCGAGCACTGAAGCTTTCTTT	CASSAEGGGASTEAFF
TRBJ2-3	TRBD2	-	TRBV5-1	TGCGCCAGCAGCTTGGGGCTAGCGGGGGGAAACACAGATACGCAGTATTTT	CASSLGLAGGNTDTQYF
TRBJ2-7	-	-	TRBV10-2	TGCGCCACCAAGGGGGGGGATCCCTCCTACGAGCAGTACTTC	CATKGGDPSYEQYF
TRBJ1-2	-	-	TRBV6-5	TGTGCCAGCAGTTACTCTTCCCCTATTGAGGGCTACACCTTC	CASSYSSPIEGYTF
TRBJ1-5	TRBD1	-	TRBV2	TGTGCCAGCAGTGATCCCGGTCCGGGACAGGGGAACCCGACGCGTAATCAGCCCCAGCATTTT	CASSDPGPGQGNPTRNQPQHF
TRBJ2-5	-	few	TRBV6-5	TGTGCCAGCAGTTACCAGGGACATACCCAAGAGACCCAGTACTTC	CASSYQGHTQETQYF
TRBJ2-5	-	-	TRBV28	TGTGCCAGCAGTTTATCGGGTGTCAGGAGGAAGCGACAAGAGACCCAGTACTTC	CASSLSGVRRKRQETQYF
TRBJ1-1	-	-	TRBV18	TGTGCCAGCTCTCCGATTGCGGGGGACACTGAAGCTTTCTTT	CASSPIAGDTEAFF
TRBJ1-3	-	-	TRBV6-6	TGTGCCAGCAGACAGGACAGCTCCGGAAACACCATATATTTT	CASRQDSSGNTIYF
TRBJ2-7	-	-	TRBV18	TGTGCCAGCTCACTTAATACCTACGAGCAGTACTTC	CASSLNTYEQYF
TRBJ2-1	TRBD2	-	TRBV5-1	TGCGCCAGCAGCTTGGACCCTAGCGGGGGCTACAATGAGCAGTTCTTC	CASSLDPSGGYNEQFF
TRBJ1-4	-	-	TRBV18	TGTGCCAGCTCACCGTGGGACATACTAAGCCAACATGAAAAACTGTTTTTT	CASSPWDILSQHEKLFF
TRBJ1-5	-	-	TRBV5-1	TGCGCCAGCAGCTTGGTTGGGGCACTCAATCAGCCCCAGCATTTT	CASSLVGALNQPQHF
TRBJ1-2	-	-	TRBV18	TGTGCCAGCTCACCACCCCAGGCCCCCTATGGCTACACCTTC	CASSPPQAPYGYTF